A selection of T cell receptor beta chains follows, all from one sample in a study of T cell changes during pregnancy in multiple sclerosis. Produced via immunoSEQ multiplex PCR; TCRdb's table is partial and in-frame only. Here the sample spans about 98,000 clones, just over 90% being singletons. Here the sequenced sample was peripheral blood, taken after pregnancy. These receptor sequences come from a female donor in good health, enrolled as a control in a pregnancy study. Both conserved end residues are part of each CDR3. A D gene is named only where the DNA matches it firmly. Rows give clone size only sometimes, using once, few, many, or a class for an expanded clone.

size	D	V	J	CDR3	DNA
NA	NA	TRBV6-5	TRBJ1-2	CASSPNRAYGYTF	TGTGCCAGCAGTCCCAACAGGGCTTATGGCTACACCTTC
NA	NA	TRBV30	TRBJ2-7	CAWAPARREQYF	TGTGCCTGGGCCCCTGCAAGGAGGGAGCAGTACTTC
NA	NA	TRBV5-4	TRBJ2-5	CASRATNKETQYF	TGTGCCAGCAGGGCAACCAATAAAGAGACCCAGTACTTC
NA	NA	TRBV10-3	TRBJ2-5	CAISARDGAQETQYF	TGTGCCATCAGTGCCAGAGATGGAGCCCAAGAGACCCAGTACTTC
NA	NA	TRBV10-1	TRBJ2-7	CASTCDRGRPTEQYF	TGCGCCAGCACCTGTGATCGTGGCCGCCCCACCGAGCAGTACTTC
NA	NA	TRBV5-1	TRBJ2-7	CASSLVFYVGGEQYF	TGCGCCAGCAGCTTGGTTTTCTACGTCGGCGGGGAGCAGTACTTC
NA	NA	TRBV27	TRBJ1-1	CASSLMGGNTEAFF	TGTGCCAGCAGTTTAATGGGGGGGAACACTGAAGCTTTCTTT
NA	NA	TRBV6-1	TRBJ2-7	CASTPGHTYEQYF	TGTGCCAGCACCCCGGGACACACCTACGAGCAGTACTTC
NA	TRBD1	TRBV25-1	TRBJ2-3	CASSSQGHGTDTQYF	TGTGCCAGCAGTTCACAGGGGCACGGCACAGATACGCAGTATTTT
NA	TRBD2	TRBV2	TRBJ2-3	CASREDRGEDTQYF	TGTGCCAGCAGAGAGGATCGGGGGGAAGATACGCAGTATTTT
NA	NA	TRBV9	TRBJ1-6	CASSVDLRNSPLHF	TGTGCCAGCAGCGTAGACCTCAGAAATTCACCCCTCCACTTT
NA	NA	TRBV7-8	TRBJ2-3	CASSLAREEGQTSTDTQYF	TGTGCCAGCAGCTTAGCGCGGGAGGAGGGACAGACTAGCACAGATACGCAGTATTTT
NA	NA	TRBV19	TRBJ2-7	CASSFAGNEQYF	TGTGCCAGTAGTTTCGCGGGGAACGAGCAGTACTTC
NA	NA	TRBV2	TRBJ2-7	CACSTQTDPAGDGQYF	TGTGCCTGCAGCACTCAAACCGACCCCGCGGGTGACGGGCAGTACTTC
NA	TRBD2	TRBV2	TRBJ2-1	CASMPDSGRTFSYNEQFF	TGTGCCAGCATGCCAGATAGCGGGAGGACCTTCTCCTACAATGAGCAGTTCTTC
NA	NA	TRBV13	TRBJ2-5	CASSLGGTPGRETQYF	TGTGCCAGCAGCTTAGGGGGGACTCCGGGGAGGGAGACCCAGTACTTC
NA	TRBD1	TRBV6-5	TRBJ2-1	CASRRGTVINNEQFF	TGTGCCAGCAGGAGGGGGACAGTCATAAACAATGAGCAGTTCTTC
NA	TRBD1	TRBV6-4	TRBJ2-5	CASSEGQGTKTQYF	TGTGCCAGCAGCGAGGGACAGGGGACGAAGACCCAGTACTTC
NA	NA	TRBV5-1	TRBJ2-7	CASSLIGGSSYEQYF	TGCGCCAGCAGCTTGATCGGGGGAAGCTCCTACGAGCAGTACTTC
NA	TRBD1	TRBV10-2	TRBJ2-4	CASSEVWQGENIQYF	TGCGCCAGCAGTGAGGTTTGGCAGGGGGAAAACATTCAGTACTTC
NA	NA	TRBV9	TRBJ1-1	CASSTRERTEAFF	TGTGCCAGCAGCACTCGGGAGAGGACTGAAGCTTTCTTT
NA	NA	TRBV7-2	TRBJ2-1	CASSLGGGVGEFF	TGTGCCAGCAGCTTGGGGGGAGGAGTAGGTGAGTTCTTC
NA	NA	TRBV11-2	TRBJ2-5	CASSLGGRPETQYF	TGTGCCAGCAGCTTAGGGGGGCGCCCGGAGACCCAGTACTTC
NA	TRBD1	TRBV27	TRBJ1-6	CASSSPEGRGLSPLHF	TGTGCCAGCAGTTCCCCGGAGGGCAGGGGGCTATCACCCCTCCACTTT
NA	TRBD1	TRBV5-1	TRBJ1-6	CASSPGQGARLGSPLHF	TGCGCCAGCAGCCCTGGACAGGGAGCCCGGTTGGGATCACCCCTCCACTTT
NA	NA	TRBV28	TRBJ2-7	CASSPSLSYEQYF	TGTGCCAGCAGCCCTAGTTTGTCCTACGAGCAGTACTTC
once	TRBD1	TRBV14	TRBJ1-2	CASSQGGQGYGYTF	TGTGCCAGCAGCCAAGGCGGACAGGGCTATGGCTACACCTTC
NA	NA	TRBV11-2	TRBJ2-5	CASSPGETQYF	TGTGCCAGCAGCCCAGGAGAGACCCAGTACTTC
NA	NA	TRBV5-5	TRBJ1-2	CASSQLGFQATNYGYTF	TGTGCCAGCAGCCAGCTTGGATTTCAGGCGACAAACTATGGCTACACCTTC
NA	NA	TRBV5-1	TRBJ2-2	CASRPNTGNTGELFF	TGCGCCAGCAGGCCAAATACAGGGAACACCGGGGAGCTGTTTTTT
NA	TRBD1	TRBV28	TRBJ1-5	CASTLGQGLYGPQHF	TGTGCCAGCACCCTGGGACAGGGACTTTATGGGCCCCAGCATTTT
NA	NA	TRBV15	TRBJ1-1	CATSRGSAGNTEAFF	TGTGCCACCAGCAGAGGATCAGCAGGCAACACTGAAGCTTTCTTT
NA	TRBD2	TRBV6-5	TRBJ2-7	CASSSGTSGIYEQYF	TGTGCCAGCAGTTCGGGGACTAGCGGGATCTACGAGCAGTACTTC
once	NA	TRBV30	TRBJ2-5	CAWNREVQETQYF	TGTGCCTGGAATCGCGAGGTCCAAGAGACCCAGTACTTC
NA	NA	TRBV20-1	TRBJ2-5	CSAFPRGTQYF	TGCAGTGCTTTTCCTAGGGGGACCCAGTACTTC
NA	NA	TRBV6-1	TRBJ2-5	CASSESGLRSQYF	TGTGCCAGCAGTGAATCGGGATTGCGGTCCCAGTACTTC
large	TRBD1	TRBV5-6	TRBJ1-5	CASSRKAGGNYQPQHF	TGTGCCAGCAGCAGAAAGGCAGGGGGTAACTATCAGCCCCAGCATTTT
NA	TRBD1	TRBV2	TRBJ1-2	CASSDPPDQSTGRFNYGYTF	TGTGCCAGCAGTGACCCCCCTGACCAATCGACAGGGCGTTTTAACTATGGCTACACCTTC
NA	NA	TRBV4-1	TRBJ2-1	CASSQVGSVTYNEQFF	TGCGCCAGCAGCCAAGTAGGTAGCGTAACCTACAATGAGCAGTTCTTC
NA	NA	TRBV10-3	TRBJ1-2	CAIRVDIGGYTF	TGTGCCATCAGGGTAGACATAGGTGGCTACACCTTC